These T cell receptor beta chains were read from a single sample in a study of cytomegalovirus exposure and HLA in healthy donors. The method was immunoSEQ multiplex PCR; TCRdb's version includes in-frame clones alone and lacks a portion of them. The sample has about 110,000 clones, 55% to 75% seen once. The source material was PBMCs. These receptors originate from a man aged 30 to 45 in good health and CMV-seropositive. Both conserved end residues are part of each CDR3. A D gene is named only where the DNA matches it firmly. A clone size is listed for some rows: how often the clone was seen (once, few, many), or a class if it is expanded.

J gene | CDR3 length | D gene | V gene | clone size | CDR3 DNA | CDR3 protein
TRBJ1-2 | 15 | TRBD1 | TRBV7-2 | - | TGTGCCAGCAGCTTGATGGGACAGGGGACCTATGGCTACACCTTC | CASSLMGQGTYGYTF
TRBJ1-5 | 15 | - | TRBV2 | - | TGTGCCAGCAGTGAGACCGGGACAAAAAATCAGCCCCAGCATTTT | CASSETGTKNQPQHF
TRBJ2-1 | 12 | - | TRBV9 | - | TGTGCCAGCAGCCAGAGCGGGTCCGTGCAGTTCTTC | CASSQSGSVQFF
TRBJ1-6 | 14 | - | TRBV6-1 | - | TGTGCCAGCAGTGAGAGGGAACGAAATTCACCCCTCCACTTT | CASSERERNSPLHF
TRBJ1-5 | 13 | TRBD1 | TRBV19 | - | TGTGCCACAAGACAGGGGATGAATCAGCCCCAGCATTTT | CATRQGMNQPQHF
TRBJ2-7 | 14 | TRBD1 | TRBV5-1 | - | TGCGCCAGCAGCTGGACAGGGGGCAGCTACGAGCAGTACTTC | CASSWTGGSYEQYF
TRBJ2-3 | 16 | - | TRBV5-1 | - | TGCGCCAGCAGCTTGGCGTGGACAGTGGGAACAGATACGCAGTATTTT | CASSLAWTVGTDTQYF
TRBJ1-5 | 12 | - | TRBV6-1 | - | TGTGCCAGCAGTGGAGGGAATCAGCCCCAGCATTTT | CASSGGNQPQHF
TRBJ1-2 | 16 | TRBD1 | TRBV19 | - | TGTGCCAGTAGTCTCTACGCGACAGGGGGCGACTATGGCTACACCTTC | CASSLYATGGDYGYTF
TRBJ1-6 | 14 | - | TRBV7-9 | - | TGTGCCAGCAGCTCGGGGGATTGGAATTCACCCCTCCACTTT | CASSSGDWNSPLHF
TRBJ1-2 | 14 | - | TRBV29-1 | - | TGCAGCGTTTTAAGAGTTAGGGGCGGCGGTGGCTACACCTTC | CSVLRVRGGGGYTF
TRBJ1-1 | 15 | TRBD1 | TRBV19 | once | TGTGCCAGTAGTATAGACAACAGGGGGGGCACTGAAGCTTTCTTT | CASSIDNRGGTEAFF
TRBJ2-3 | 12 | - | TRBV4-1 | - | TGCGCCAGCAGCCACCCCAGGGATACGCAGTATTTT | CASSHPRDTQYF
TRBJ1-2 | 12 | - | TRBV6-5 | - | TGTGCCAGCAGGGCAGACTACTATGGCTACACCTTC | CASRADYYGYTF
TRBJ1-1 | 12 | TRBD1 | TRBV5-6 | - | TGTGCCAGCAGAGGGACAGGGCCTGAAGCTTTCTTT | CASRGTGPEAFF
TRBJ1-6 | 15 | TRBD1 | TRBV11-2 | - | TGTGCCAGCAGCTTAGCCCCGAGACAGGGAGCACCCCTCCACTTT | CASSLAPRQGAPLHF
TRBJ1-2 | 13 | - | TRBV5-1 | - | TGCGCCAGCAGCCGAGAGAGGTACTATGGCTACACCTTC | CASSRERYYGYTF
TRBJ2-2 | 14 | - | TRBV5-4 | few | TGTGCCAGCAGCTTGGAACTTACCACCGGGGAGCTGTTTTTT | CASSLELTTGELFF
TRBJ1-2 | 17 | - | TRBV7-2 | - | TGTGCCAGCAGCTTAGGGGCAGGACAAAACAGCCTCTATGGCTACACCTTC | CASSLGAGQNSLYGYTF
TRBJ1-2 | 14 | - | TRBV5-5 | - | TGTGCCAGCAGCTTGAAGTTGCAGGGCTATGGCTACACCTTC | CASSLKLQGYGYTF
TRBJ2-5 | 13 | - | TRBV10-3 | few | TGTGCCATCAGTGTAGCCCCCCAGGAGACCCAGTACTTC | CAISVAPQETQYF
TRBJ2-3 | 17 | TRBD2 | TRBV18 | - | TGTGCCAGCTCACCCCTGCCGACTAGCGGGGGGACAGATACGCAGTATTTT | CASSPLPTSGGTDTQYF
TRBJ2-1 | 15 | TRBD2 | TRBV6-5 | - | TGTGCCAGCAGGCCCCTAGCGGGGGGAAGCAATGAGCAGTTCTTC | CASRPLAGGSNEQFF
TRBJ2-4 | 14 | - | TRBV13 | - | TGTGCCAGCAGCCACAGGGACGGTCTGGGGATTCAGTACTTC | CASSHRDGLGIQYF
TRBJ2-3 | 17 | TRBD2 | TRBV5-1 | - | TGCGCCAGCAGCTTGGATATGGGCGGGGGGGCCTTAGATACGCAGTATTTT | CASSLDMGGGALDTQYF
TRBJ1-1 | 13 | - | TRBV27 | - | TGTGCCAGCAGTTTAATCGGGTTCACTGAAGCTTTCTTT | CASSLIGFTEAFF
TRBJ2-1 | 13 | - | TRBV11-3 | - | TGTGCCAGCAGCGGCTTCCCTTACAATGAGCAGTTCTTC | CASSGFPYNEQFF
TRBJ2-6 | 16 | TRBD1 | TRBV15 | - | TGTGCCACCAGCAGGCAGGGGGTGGCTGGGGCCAACGTCCTGACTTTC | CATSRQGVAGANVLTF
TRBJ2-7 | 12 | - | TRBV18 | - | TGTGCCAGCTCCTCGGACAGAGAGGGGCAGTACTTC | CASSSDREGQYF
TRBJ2-2 | 13 | - | TRBV29-1 | - | TGCAGCGTTGGGGGCCTTAACACCGGGGAGCTGTTTTTT | CSVGGLNTGELFF
TRBJ2-1 | 11 | - | TRBV5-6 | - | TGTGCCAGCAGCTTGAGGGGTGAGCAGTTCTTC | CASSLRGEQFF
TRBJ2-3 | 15 | TRBD1 | TRBV5-1 | - | TGCGCCAGCAGCCGACAGGGAAGTGGCACAGATACGCAGTATTTT | CASSRQGSGTDTQYF
TRBJ2-5 | 14 | - | TRBV6-1 | - | TGTGCCAGCAGTGTTGGACAGGGAGGGGAGACCCAGTACTTC | CASSVGQGGETQYF
TRBJ2-2 | 16 | - | TRBV4-1 | - | TGCGCCAGCAGCCCGAGGGAGTCGACGAACACCGGGGAGCTGTTTTTT | CASSPRESTNTGELFF
TRBJ2-1 | 18 | TRBD2 | TRBV4-1 | - | TGCGCCAGCAGCCAAGGGCTGCAAGCGGGGATCGCCTACAATGAGCAGTTCTTC | CASSQGLQAGIAYNEQFF
TRBJ2-5 | 13 | TRBD1 | TRBV29-1 | - | TGCAGCGCTAGACAGGGGGCGGGGGAGACCCAGTACTTC | CSARQGAGETQYF
TRBJ1-1 | 18 | - | TRBV7-8 | - | TGTGCCAGCAGGGCACTCGGAGGGGGGGCAGGGTTGGGCTCTGAAGCTTTCTTT | CASRALGGGAGLGSEAFF
TRBJ1-1 | 17 | TRBD1 | TRBV4-2 | - | TGTGCCAGCAGCCAATCACACAGGGGGGCTATGAACACTGAAGCTTTCTTT | CASSQSHRGAMNTEAFF
TRBJ2-2 | 15 | - | TRBV5-6 | - | TGTGCCAGCAGCTGGTCTGACAGGTACACCGGGGAGCTGTTTTTT | CASSWSDRYTGELFF
TRBJ2-2 | 13 | - | TRBV10-2 | - | TGCGCCAGCAGTGTACAGGGACCCGGGGAGCTGTTTTTT | CASSVQGPGELFF
TRBJ2-1 | 11 | TRBD1 | TRBV5-1 | - | TGCGCCAGCAGCTCCGACAGGGTTGAGTTCTTC | CASSSDRVEFF
TRBJ2-3 | 12 | - | TRBV7-9 | few | TGTGCCAGCAGCTCCCCGGGAGATACGCAGTATTTT | CASSSPGDTQYF
TRBJ1-1 | 13 | TRBD1 | TRBV25-1 | - | TGTGCCAGCAGTGAGCGGACAGGGCGTTCAGCTTTCTTT | CASSERTGRSAFF